The next 28 T cell receptor beta chains were all read from a single sample in a study of control samples from healthy donors and cancer patients. Some clones are missing from TCRdb's copy, which holds only in-frame ones; the method was immunoSEQ multiplex PCR. Among 150,000 to 180,000 clones listed, over 90% were seen once. Sample: blood. Receptor source: a man between 45 and 60 years old in good health.

V gene TRBV9 combines with J gene TRBJ2-2; no clear D. Germline assignment: CDR1 SGDLS and CDR2 YYNGEE. V lost 1 base to trimming and J lost 2 bases, with 9 bases between them. The CDR3 is made up of 15 amino acids. The CDR3 sequence: CASSVSGGNTGELFF. Written as DNA, the CDR3 is TGTGCCAGCAGCGTATCGGGCGGTAACACCGGGGAGCTGTTTTTT.

Comments on this clone: A read error may produce the germline difference seen at one junction end. The gene calls are TRBV7-6 and TRBJ2-7; 9 bases are shared with TRBD2. The CDR3 contains 15 residues. The V gene's germline CDR1 is SGHVS and CDR2 FNYEAQ. For the CDR3, the DNA is TGTGCCAGCAGCCTAGCTGATAGCGGGAGCCACGAGCAGTACTTC. Amino acids: CASSLADSGSHEQYF.

The chain joins TRBV28 to TRBJ2-5; TRBD2 matches 9 bases. The CDR3 covers 18 residues. Germline V lookup: CDR1 MDHEN, CDR2 SYDVKM. Trimming took 1 base from V and 2 from J; bases not matched to a gene: 11. The CDR3: CASSLFYEGSGRQETQYF. Here the CDR3 DNA reads TGTGCCAGCAGTTTATTCTATGAGGGTAGCGGGAGACAAGAGACCCAGTACTTC.

The V gene is TRBV24-1, the J gene TRBJ1-5; D ambiguous. There are 14 residues in the CDR3. V lost 0 bases and J lost 7, with 9 bases in between. Germline CDR1 and CDR2: KGHDR and SFDVKD. CDR3 protein: CATSDLNGVQPQHF. In DNA form, the CDR3 reads TGTGCCACCAGTGATTTGAACGGTGTACAGCCCCAGCATTTT.

This clone has a handful of counts. This sequence joins TRBV6-6 and TRBJ1-2, with 7 bases fitting TRBD1. J was trimmed by 4 bases and V by 4 bases; bases with no gene match: 9. CDR3 length: 15 residues. CDR1 and CDR2 from the germline V gene are MNHNY and SVGAGI (reference sequence). The CDR3 sequence is CASSSQPGTAYGYTF. CDR3 sequence (DNA): TGTGCCAGCAGTTCCCAGCCCGGGACAGCCTATGGCTACACCTTC.

The count of this clone is one. This chain uses TRBV18 with TRBJ2-1; weak D call: TRBD1 (6 bases). V was trimmed by 1 base and J by 7 bases, leaving 17 bases between them. This CDR3 has 16 amino acids. In germline, CDR1 is KGHSH, CDR2 LQKENI. CDR3 residues: CASSPLRTVGDNEQFF. The CDR3 bases are TGTGCCAGCTCACCACTACGGACAGTGGGTGATAATGAGCAGTTCTTC.

The chain employs TRBV11-3 and TRBJ2-7; a possible D gene is TRBD2 (5 bases). In germline, CDR1 is SGHNT, CDR2 YENEEA. The CDR3 has 16 amino acids. V shed 5 bases and J shed 6 bases, with 23 bases lying between them. The CDR3 here is CASSRPGLLLWSEQYF. In DNA, the CDR3 is TGTGCCAGCAGCCGACCTGGACTCCTTTTATGGAGCGAGCAGTACTTC.

The chain is built from TRBV28 and TRBJ1-5; D uncertain. The CDR3 loop spans 12 amino acids. Deletions cut 2 bases from V and 3 bases from J, with 2 bases between. Germline lookup yields CDR1 MDHEN and CDR2 SYDVKM. CDR3 DNA sequence: TGTGCCAGCAGTTTAGCCAATCAGCCCCAGCATTTT. Translated: CASSLANQPQHF.

This rearrangement joins TRBV5-1 to TRBJ2-7; D is ambiguous. This CDR3 spans 14 amino acids. V lost 0 bases to trimming and J lost 2 bases, with 9 bases between them. CDR1 is SGHRS, CDR2 YFSETQ, per germline. The CDR3 DNA is TGCGCCAGCAGCTTGGGCTCAGCTCCCTACGAGCAGTACTTC. This codes for CASSLGSAPYEQYF.

DNA for the CDR3: TGTGCCAGCAGTTACTCGACTAGCGCTAACTACGAGCAGTACTTC. This sequence encodes CASSYSTSANYEQYF. V usage is TRBV6-5 and J usage is TRBJ2-7; 8 bases fit TRBD2. This CDR3 is 15 amino acids long. The J segment lost 3 bases and the V segment lost 0 bases, leaving 4 bases of the junction unmatched. Looked up from germline, CDR1 is MNHEY and CDR2 is SVGAGI.

The chain couples TRBV6-5 to TRBJ1-2, with 10 bases fitting TRBD1. The germline gives CDR1 MNHEY, CDR2 SVGAGI. This CDR3 is 14 amino acids long. Trimming removed 5 bases from V and 7 bases from J; junction bases left unmatched: 7. The DNA of the CDR3 is TGTGCCAGCAGTATTGGACAGGGGGGGGTTGGCTACACCTTC. This gives the protein CASSIGQGGVGYTF.

CDR3 bases: TGTGCCAGCAGTTTAAGGACAGCAAGTAATTCACCCCTCCACTTT. This gives the protein CASSLRTASNSPLHF. This rearrangement joins TRBV2 to TRBJ1-6; possibly TRBD1 for D (6 bases). V was pared by 5 bases and J by 6 bases, with 14 bases between. Germline CDR1 is SNHLY and CDR2 is FYNNEI. The CDR3 runs 15 residues.

V usage is TRBV5-1 and J usage is TRBJ2-1, with 7 bases that match TRBD2. Per germline, CDR1 SGHRS and CDR2 YFSETQ. The CDR3 consists of 15 residues. The trim removed 3 bases at V and 7 bases at J, leaving 10 bases unmatched. CDR3 sequence: CASSYEGGRVNEQFF. CDR3 coding DNA: TGCGCCAGCAGCTATGAGGGAGGGCGAGTGAATGAGCAGTTCTTC. Complete variable domain (other parts from reference TRBV5-1 and TRBJ2-1): KAGVTQTPRYLIKTRGQQVTLSCSPISGHRSVSWYQQTPGQGLQFLFEYFSETQRNKGNFPGRFSGRQFSNSRSEMNVSTLELGDSALYLCASSYEGGRVNEQFFGPGTRLTVL.

The chain joins TRBV7-9 to TRBJ2-7; D assignment may be TRBD1 or TRBD2 (6 bases each). Germline V lookup: CDR1 SEHNR, CDR2 FQNEAQ (reference sequence). Deletions cut 1 base from V and 7 bases from J, with 11 bases between. The CDR3 totals 13 residues. CDR3 nucleotides: TGTGCCAGCAGCTTAGAACAGGGAGGAGAGCAGTACTTC. As protein: CASSLEQGGEQYF. Full variable domain (rest looked up from reference TRBV7-9 and TRBJ2-7): DTGVSQNPRHKITKRGQNVTFRCDPISEHNRLYWYRQTLGQGPEFLTYFQNEAQLEKSRLLSDRFSAERPKGSFSTLEIQRTEQGDSAMYLCASSLEQGGEQYFGPGTRLTVT.

This chain uses TRBV10-3 with TRBJ1-6; 8 positions match TRBD1. The CDR3 length is 14 residues. Looked up from germline, CDR1 is ENHRY and CDR2 is SYGVKD. Germline trimming cut 8 bases from V and 7 bases from J; bases unmatched to any gene: 7. The CDR3 protein is CAIRTGRENSPLHF. In DNA form, the CDR3 reads TGTGCCATCCGGACAGGGCGGGAGAATTCACCCCTCCACTTT.

This clone was seen just once. The chain links TRBV2 to TRBJ1-5, with TRBD1 matching over 11 bases. Per the germline V gene, CDR1 is SNHLY and CDR2 is FYNNEI. This CDR3 has 14 amino acids. V lost 6 bases and J lost 7; bases outside the gene matches: 5. The CDR3 coding sequence is TGTGCCAGCAGCCGGACAGGGGGCGACCAGCCCCAGCATTTT. Protein product: CASSRTGGDQPQHF.

The chain uses TRBV10-1 and TRBJ1-5; weak D call: TRBD1 (6 bases). Germline assignment: CDR1 WNHNN and CDR2 SYGVQD (reference sequence). The CDR3 sequence is 17 residues long. Trimming cost V 4 bases and J 2 bases, with 18 bases left between them. In nucleotides, the CDR3 is TGCGCCAGCAGTGGGTCGCACGGGGGCAGAGGCAATCAGCCCCAGCATTTT. It specifies CASSGSHGGRGNQPQHF.

The J gene is TRBJ1-1, the V gene TRBV29-1, with a weak D call TRBD1 (5 bases). CDR1 SQVTM and CDR2 ANQGSEA come from the germline V gene. The CDR3 runs to 11 residues. The V gene lost 3 bases and the J gene lost 5 bases, with 7 bases spanning the gap. The CDR3 sequence is CSVEGDTEAFF. CDR3 in DNA: TGCAGCGTTGAGGGGGATACTGAAGCTTTCTTT.

This rearrangement joins TRBV14 to TRBJ2-7, with 9 nucleotides matching TRBD2. After removal of 1 base from V and 6 bases from J, the junction contained 7 bases not matched to a gene. Per the germline V gene, CDR1 is SGHDN and CDR2 is FVKESK. This CDR3 comprises 15 residues. CDR3 protein: CASSQVVAGVLEQYF. CDR3 nucleotides: TGTGCCAGCAGCCAAGTAGTAGCGGGAGTTCTCGAGCAGTACTTC.

The J gene is TRBJ2-1, the V gene TRBV9; 9 nucleotides line up with TRBD2. The CDR3 runs to 16 residues. Trimming at V came to 0 bases and at J to 6 bases, leaving 7 bases not matched to a gene. CDR1 and CDR2 from the germline V gene are SGDLS and YYNGEE. The CDR3 reads CASSVGVRLAVNEQFF. As DNA, the CDR3 is TGTGCCAGCAGCGTAGGGGTTAGACTAGCGGTCAATGAGCAGTTCTTC.

The V gene is TRBV28, the J gene TRBJ2-3; weak D call: TRBD2 (6 bases). CDR3 size: 13 residues. V lost 2 bases and J 3 bases, leaving 6 bases between the germline ends. Germline V CDR1 and CDR2: MDHEN, SYDVKM. CDR3 nucleotide sequence: TGTGCCAGCAGTTTAGGAGGGACAGATACGCAGTATTTT. This sequence encodes CASSLGGTDTQYF.

The chain links TRBV4-2 to TRBJ1-1; a weak D match, TRBD1 (5 bases). The germline gives CDR1 LGHNA, CDR2 YNFKEQ. This CDR3 region has 15 residues. Between the trimmed V and J ends, which lost 3 bases and 3 bases, there was a span of 14 bases. CDR3 in amino acids: CASSQQDKGYTEAFF. In nucleotides, the CDR3 is TGTGCCAGCAGCCAGCAGGACAAGGGGTACACTGAAGCTTTCTTT.

The chain recombines TRBV28 with TRBJ1-6; D uncertain. Germline values: CDR1 MDHEN, CDR2 SYDVKM. The CDR3 loop spans 13 amino acids. V lost 1 base to trimming and J lost 7 bases, with 5 bases between them. The CDR3 spells CASSLLRNSPLHF. CDR3 nucleotides: TGTGCCAGCAGTTTATTGAGGAATTCACCCCTCCACTTT.

The chain joins TRBV5-5 to TRBJ1-1; D perhaps matches TRBD1 (5 bases). V lost 4 bases and J 7 bases, leaving 17 bases between the germline ends. Germline loops: CDR1 SGHKS, CDR2 YYEKEE (reference sequence). The CDR3 consists of 14 residues. The CDR3 sequence is CASSQGQGSVEAFF. The CDR3 bases are TGTGCCAGCAGCCAAGGTCAGGGATCGGTTGAAGCTTTCTTT.

This chain joins TRBV6-4 and TRBJ2-1; no clear D gene. The CDR3 runs 13 residues. CDR1 and CDR2 from the germline V gene are MRHNA and SNTAGT. V lost 6 bases, J lost 10 bases, and 16 bases lay in between. CDR3 DNA: TGTGCCAGCAGCCATCCGGGCTCCGAGGAGCAGTTCTTC. The encoded protein is CASSHPGSEEQFF.

The genes are TRBV28 and TRBJ1-5, with TRBD1 identical over 9 bases. The ends lost 10 bases at V and 6 bases at J; junction bases unmatched: 7. This CDR3 spans 13 amino acids. Germline V gene data show CDR1 as MDHEN and CDR2 as SYDVKM. The CDR3 nucleotides read TGTGCCACCAAAGGACAGGGGTTTCAGCCCCAGCATTTT. It specifies CATKGQGFQPQHF.

As DNA, the CDR3 is TGTGCCAGCAGCGAGACTAGCGGGCAAGAGACCCAGTACTTC. Amino acid sequence: CASSETSGQETQYF. This sequence joins TRBV9 and TRBJ2-5; 10 bases fit TRBD2. The germline gives CDR1 SGDLS, CDR2 YYNGEE. J was trimmed by 2 bases and V by 3 bases; bases with no gene match: 1. This CDR3 has 14 residues.

The J gene is TRBJ1-1, the V gene TRBV30; D might be TRBD1 (5 bases). V was clipped by 4 bases and J by 0 bases, with 9 bases between them. The CDR3 runs to 13 residues. Germline CDR1 GTSNPN, CDR2 SVGIG (reference sequence). The CDR3 DNA reads TGTGCCTGGACCCGACAGCTGAACACTGAAGCTTTCTTT. This sequence encodes CAWTRQLNTEAFF.